This TCR beta chain was sequenced for a study of beta chain features in type 1 diabetes. This CDR3 region has 17 residues. V was clipped by 0 bases and J by 4 bases, with 16 bases between them. Germline V gene data show CDR1 as SGDLS and CDR2 as YYNGEE. Study observations and caveats: Researchers report that Type 1 diabetes patients had moderately but significantly shorter TCRB CDR3s across all four CD4+ subsets. These data did not resolve whether HLA type affects TCRB rearrangement.

Researchers reported sorting CD4+ naive, central memory, regulatory and stem cell-like memory cells via CD45RO/CCR7/CD25/CD127/CD95/CD27. All of the isolated RNA was reverse transcribed, so expressed TCRB transcripts were sequenced. Method: immunoSEQ multiplex PCR; TCRdb's copy keeps in-frame clones and lacks some. The data contain around 690,000 clones, 12% of them singletons. Comments on this clone: The target antigen is unknown.

The chain recombines TRBV9 with TRBJ2-2; the D gene is possibly TRBD2 (5 bases). The sample comprised naive CD4+ T cells from blood. This sequence originates from a young man with type 1 diabetes. The CDR3 sequence is CASSVGSLGSGTGELFF. The DNA for the CDR3 is TGTGCCAGCAGCGTAGGATCGCTAGGGAGCGGCACCGGGGAGCTGTTTTTT. Full variable domain (rest looked up from reference TRBV9 and TRBJ2-2): DSGVTQTPKHLITATGQRVTLRCSPRSGDLSVYWYQQSLDQGLQFLIQYYNGEERAKGNILERFSAQQFPDLHSELNLSSLELGDSALYFCASSVGSLGSGTGELFFGEGSRLTVL.